The rows below give T cell receptor beta chains drawn from one sample of a study of molecular identifiers for immune sequencing clone quantification. TCRdb passed the PCR reads through MiXCR, listing each CDR3 protein once. The table records more than 450,000 distinct CDR3 sequences, about a fifth of them present only once. Material: naive CD8+ T cells from blood, with Jurkat cell RNA spiked in. The receptors originated from a human donor in good health. Some libraries in this study had Jurkat cell RNA spiked in. The CDR3 runs from the conserved cysteine through the conserved F or W. Each record gives: J gene, clone size, V gene, D gene, CDR3 DNA, CDR3 protein. The D gene is left open where the match is weak. A row's size may be missing; if present it is once, few, many or a size class.

J: TRBJ2-7; size: NA; V: TRBV28; D: TRBD2; DNA: TGTGCCAGCAGCCTACCTCCGGGACTAGCGGCTGACGAGCAGTACTTC; CDR3: CASSLPPGLAADEQYF
J: TRBJ1-5; size: many; V: TRBV7-8; D: NA; DNA: TGTGCCAGCAGCGAAGGGACTTTTCTGAATCAGCCCCAGCATTTT; CDR3: CASSEGTFLNQPQHF
J: TRBJ1-1; size: NA; V: TRBV7-6; D: NA; DNA: TGTGCCAGCAGCTTAGAGGCGAGTGAACGGAACACTGAAGCTTTCTTT; CDR3: CASSLEASERNTEAFF
J: TRBJ2-3; size: NA; V: TRBV10-3; D: TRBD2; DNA: TGTGCCATCAGTCCCCATAGCGGGTCGCAGTATTTT; CDR3: CAISPHSGSQYF
J: TRBJ2-4; size: many; V: TRBV3-1; D: TRBD2; DNA: TGTGCCAGCAGCCAAGTGTGGCTAGCGGGAGGCCCCCCAGACATTCAGTACTTC; CDR3: CASSQVWLAGGPPDIQYF
J: TRBJ2-6; size: NA; V: TRBV2; D: TRBD1; DNA: TGTGCCAGCAGTGATACGGACAGGCTTGCTGGGGCCAACGTCCTGACTTTC; CDR3: CASSDTDRLAGANVLTF
J: TRBJ2-1; size: NA; V: TRBV6-2/TRBV6-3; D: TRBD2; DNA: TGTGCCAGCAGTTACCCTAAAGGGACTAGCGGGAGCATCGCCTACAATGAGCAGTTCTTC; CDR3: CASSYPKGTSGSIAYNEQFF
J: TRBJ2-3; size: many; V: TRBV7-2; D: TRBD1; DNA: TGTGCCAGCAGCTTAGTAACAGGGACAGGGATCACAGATACGCAGTATTTT; CDR3: CASSLVTGTGITDTQYF
J: TRBJ2-7; size: NA; V: TRBV4-1; D: TRBD2; DNA: TGCGCCAGCAGCCTTGTGGGTTGGCGGGAGACGGAAGAGCAGTACTTC; CDR3: CASSLVGWRETEEQYF
J: TRBJ1-5; size: few; V: TRBV20-1; D: NA; DNA: TGCAGTGCTGGAGACGGTTATAGCAATCAGCCCCAGCATTTT; CDR3: CSAGDGYSNQPQHF
J: TRBJ2-3; size: NA; V: TRBV28; D: NA; DNA: TGTGCCAGCAGTCCGACTGGGATCACAGATACGCAGTATTTT; CDR3: CASSPTGITDTQYF
J: TRBJ2-5; size: NA; V: TRBV4-1; D: NA; DNA: TGCGCCAGCAGCCCCGCCGACAGCATGTCCATGGAGACCCAGTACTTC; CDR3: CASSPADSMSMETQYF
J: TRBJ2-7; size: NA; V: TRBV4-3; D: TRBD2; DNA: TGCGCCAGCAGCCACTACACGGGGGGCTACGAGCAGTACTTC; CDR3: CASSHYTGGYEQYF
J: TRBJ2-2; size: NA; V: TRBV11-2; D: TRBD1; DNA: TGTGCCAGCAGCCAAATCCCGGGACAGGGGGCGAACACCGGGGAGCTGTTTTTT; CDR3: CASSQIPGQGANTGELFF
J: TRBJ1-2; size: few; V: TRBV13; D: NA; DNA: TGTGCCAGCAGCTTATGGGGGGGGGGGACAAAGTATGGCTACACCTTC; CDR3: CASSLWGGGTKYGYTF
J: TRBJ1-2; size: NA; V: TRBV4-3; D: NA; DNA: TGCGCCAGCAGCCAAGTATCCGAGGACATTGAGAAGGGCTACACCTTC; CDR3: CASSQVSEDIEKGYTF
J: TRBJ2-2; size: few; V: TRBV5-4; D: TRBD1; DNA: TGTGCCAGCAGCAAGGACAGGGGGCATGTGAACACCGGGGAGCTGTTTTTT; CDR3: CASSKDRGHVNTGELFF
J: TRBJ2-3; size: few; V: TRBV15; D: TRBD1; DNA: TGTGCCACCAGCAGGAGACAGGGGCCGAGGCCGAGCACAGATACGCAGTATTTT; CDR3: CATSRRQGPRPSTDTQYF
J: TRBJ1-1; size: few; V: TRBV10-1; D: NA; DNA: TGCGCCAGCAGTGAAGACACTCTGAACACTGAAGCTTTCTTT; CDR3: CASSEDTLNTEAFF
J: TRBJ2-5; size: few; V: TRBV9; D: NA; DNA: TGTGCCAGCAGCGTAGAAGGGGGGCAAGAGACCCAGTACTTC; CDR3: CASSVEGGQETQYF
J: TRBJ2-1; size: few; V: TRBV7-3; D: TRBD1; DNA: TGTGCCAGCAGCTCTCAGCCCGGGACAGGGATCTACAATGAGCAGTTCTTC; CDR3: CASSSQPGTGIYNEQFF
J: TRBJ1-1; size: many; V: TRBV30; D: NA; DNA: TGTGCCTGGAGTCGACACATGAACACTGAAGCTTTCTTT; CDR3: CAWSRHMNTEAFF
J: TRBJ2-2; size: NA; V: TRBV6-2/TRBV6-3; D: NA; DNA: TGTGCCAGCAACTCGAATCCGTTCGCCGGGGAGCTGTTTTTT; CDR3: CASNSNPFAGELFF
J: TRBJ2-2; size: few; V: TRBV27; D: NA; DNA: TGTGCCAGCAGTACAAGGGGCGGGGAGCTGTTTTTT; CDR3: CASSTRGGELFF
J: TRBJ1-5; size: many; V: TRBV4-1; D: TRBD1; DNA: TGCGCCAGCAGCCAAGACCGGACAGGGATCCCGCCCCAGCATTTT; CDR3: CASSQDRTGIPPQHF
J: TRBJ2-1; size: NA; V: TRBV18; D: NA; DNA: TGTGCCAGCTCATCGCGGACCGAGTACAATGAGCAGTTCTTC; CDR3: CASSSRTEYNEQFF
J: TRBJ1-2; size: many; V: TRBV6-5; D: TRBD1; DNA: TGTGCCAGCTCAGAAAACAGGGGAGATGGCTACACCTTC; CDR3: CASSENRGDGYTF
J: TRBJ1-3; size: many; V: TRBV4-3; D: NA; DNA: TGTGCCAGCAGCCAAGATATCGGATCTGGAAACACCATATATTTT; CDR3: CASSQDIGSGNTIYF
J: TRBJ2-3; size: once; V: TRBV27; D: NA; DNA: TGTGCCAGCAGTTTGCTTAACACTCACGGCACAGATACGCAGTATTTT; CDR3: CASSLLNTHGTDTQYF
J: TRBJ2-7; size: many; V: TRBV20-1; D: NA; DNA: TGCAGTGCTAGACAGGACGGCTACGAGCAGTACTTC; CDR3: CSARQDGYEQYF
J: TRBJ2-7; size: few; V: TRBV4-1; D: TRBD1; DNA: TGCGCCAGCAGCCAAACCGGGACAGGGCGCTACGAGCAGTACTTC; CDR3: CASSQTGTGRYEQYF
J: TRBJ2-2; size: once; V: TRBV27; D: TRBD1; DNA: TGTGTCAGCAGTAGACAGGGTCCCGGGGAGCTGTTTTTT; CDR3: CVSSRQGPGELFF
J: TRBJ2-7; size: few; V: TRBV7-9; D: TRBD1; DNA: TGTGCCAGCAGCCCTAGACAGGGATCAATCTACGAGCAGTACTTC; CDR3: CASSPRQGSIYEQYF
J: TRBJ1-1; size: many; V: TRBV12-5; D: NA; DNA: TGTGCTAGTGGGCAGGGAAGGGCGGCCATGAACACTGAAGCTTTCTTT; CDR3: CASGQGRAAMNTEAFF
J: TRBJ2-7; size: many; V: TRBV11-2; D: NA; DNA: TGTGCCAGCAGTTTAAGTCGAAGATACGAGCAGTACTTC; CDR3: CASSLSRRYEQYF
J: TRBJ2-1; size: many; V: TRBV24-1; D: NA; DNA: TGTGCCACCAGTGATAAAACTAGCCGTAGCTCCTACAATGAGCAGTTCTTC; CDR3: CATSDKTSRSSYNEQFF
J: TRBJ2-7; size: few; V: TRBV6-2/TRBV6-3; D: TRBD1; DNA: TGTGCCAGCAGTTACTCGCTCGGACAGGGGGCTATATACGAGCAGTACTTC; CDR3: CASSYSLGQGAIYEQYF
J: TRBJ2-2; size: few; V: TRBV19; D: NA; DNA: TGTGCCAGTACCCACGGGTCCGGGGAGCTGTTTTTT; CDR3: CASTHGSGELFF
J: TRBJ2-7; size: many; V: TRBV27; D: TRBD1; DNA: TGTGCCAGCAGGGGACAGGCCAATGATGAGCAGTACTTC; CDR3: CASRGQANDEQYF
J: TRBJ1-2; size: NA; V: TRBV7-9; D: NA; DNA: TGTGCCAGCAGCTATCAAGAGGACTATGGCTACACCTTC; CDR3: CASSYQEDYGYTF
J: TRBJ1-1; size: many; V: TRBV12-3/TRBV12-4; D: NA; DNA: NA; CDR3: CASTQWAIGTFF
J: TRBJ2-5; size: few; V: TRBV12-3/TRBV12-4; D: TRBD1; DNA: TGTGCCAGCATTCTCCTGGGGACAGGGCAAGAGACCCAGTACTTC; CDR3: CASILLGTGQETQYF
J: TRBJ2-3; size: NA; V: TRBV28; D: TRBD2; DNA: TGTGCCAGCAGTTCCCCGGGACTACACTACCGGGTGTTGATGATAGATACGCAGTATTTT; CDR3: CASSSPGLHYRVLMIDTQYF
J: TRBJ2-7; size: NA; V: TRBV11-2; D: NA; DNA: TGTGCCAGCAGCTGGAGGACAGTCTCCTACGAGCAGTACTTC; CDR3: CASSWRTVSYEQYF
J: TRBJ1-2; size: NA; V: TRBV6-5; D: NA; DNA: TGTGCCAGCAGTGGATTAGGTCTGCTACCCTATGGCTACACCTTC; CDR3: CASSGLGLLPYGYTF
J: TRBJ2-7; size: few; V: TRBV27; D: NA; DNA: TGTGCCAGCAGTTTATCGGTCAGGGGTAACTACGAGCAGTACTTC; CDR3: CASSLSVRGNYEQYF
J: TRBJ2-7; size: few; V: TRBV12-3/TRBV12-4; D: NA; DNA: TGTGCCAGCAGCCCTGCCGGGGTAATCTACGAGCAGTACTTC; CDR3: CASSPAGVIYEQYF
J: TRBJ2-7; size: NA; V: TRBV14; D: NA; DNA: TGTGCCAGCAGCCAACGGGGGCTGATCGGCTACGAGCAGTACTTC; CDR3: CASSQRGLIGYEQYF
J: TRBJ2-4; size: few; V: TRBV7-2; D: NA; DNA: TGTGCCAGCAGCTTCGGGCACCGGACAGCGAAAAACATTCAGTACTTC; CDR3: CASSFGHRTAKNIQYF
J: TRBJ1-1; size: few; V: TRBV30; D: NA; DNA: TGTGCCTGGAGTGAACAGACAGGCCCCTGGACTGAAGCTTTCTTT; CDR3: CAWSEQTGPWTEAFF
J: TRBJ2-6; size: many; V: TRBV3-1; D: NA; DNA: TGTGCCAGCCGCCCCGGGACTGGGGCCAACGTCCTGACTTTC; CDR3: CASRPGTGANVLTF
J: TRBJ1-1; size: NA; V: TRBV7-9; D: TRBD1; DNA: TGTGCCAGCAGCTGGGACAGGGGGCCGGACACTGAAGCTTTCTTT; CDR3: CASSWDRGPDTEAFF
J: TRBJ2-1; size: NA; V: TRBV11-2; D: TRBD2; DNA: TGTGCCAGCAGTTATAGCGGGAGGGCCTCCTACAATGAGCAGTTCTTC; CDR3: CASSYSGRASYNEQFF
J: TRBJ2-2; size: many; V: TRBV10-2; D: NA; DNA: TGCGCCAGCAGTGAAGTAGTTGCCGGGGAGCTGTTTTTT; CDR3: CASSEVVAGELFF
J: TRBJ2-7; size: few; V: TRBV19; D: TRBD2; DNA: TGTGCCAGTAGTATCGCTGGCGGGGGAGGGTACGAGCAGTACTTC; CDR3: CASSIAGGGGYEQYF
J: TRBJ1-4; size: many; V: TRBV5-6; D: TRBD1; DNA: TGTGCCAGCAGCTGGATGACAGGGAACGAAAAACTGTTTTTT; CDR3: CASSWMTGNEKLFF
J: TRBJ2-1; size: NA; V: TRBV13; D: TRBD2; DNA: TGTGCCAGCAGCGCGGGACTAGCGGACCACAATGAGCAGTTCTTC; CDR3: CASSAGLADHNEQFF
J: TRBJ2-1; size: few; V: TRBV6-2/TRBV6-3; D: NA; DNA: TGTGCCAGCAGTTACTCGGCAGCTTACAATGAGCAGTTCTTC; CDR3: CASSYSAAYNEQFF
J: TRBJ1-1; size: many; V: TRBV30; D: NA; DNA: TGTGCCTGGAGTACCTTGAGGGACACTGAAGCTTTCTTT; CDR3: CAWSTLRDTEAFF